These T cell receptor beta chains were read from a single sample in a study of cytomegalovirus exposure and HLA in healthy donors. The method was immunoSEQ multiplex PCR; TCRdb's version includes in-frame clones alone and lacks a portion of them. The sample records roughly 230,000 clones, 90% being singletons. The sequenced sample was PBMCs. The receptor source for this set is a woman in her twenties or thirties in good health and CMV-seronegative. CDR3s include the opening cysteine and the closing phenylalanine or tryptophan. Fields, in order: clone size, V gene, D gene, J gene, CDR3 DNA, CDR3 protein. A D gene is named only where the DNA matches it firmly. Only some rows state a clone size, as once, few, many or a class for expanded clones.

NA,TRBV20-1,NA,TRBJ2-1,TGCAGTGCTGGGAGTGGGGATGAGCAGTTCTTC,CSAGSGDEQFF
NA,TRBV29-1,TRBD1,TRBJ2-1,TGCAGCGTCACCGGGACAGTGTCCTACAATGAGCAGTTCTTC,CSVTGTVSYNEQFF
NA,TRBV6-1,NA,TRBJ2-3,TGTGCCAGCGGGGGCGACAGCTCAGATACGCAGTATTTT,CASGGDSSDTQYF
NA,TRBV5-1,NA,TRBJ2-3,TGCGCCAGCAGCAGCAGGGTAGCAGATACGCAGTATTTT,CASSSRVADTQYF
NA,TRBV7-3,NA,TRBJ2-5,TGTGCCAGCAGCCCCTCCCACAAGGAGACCCAGTACTTC,CASSPSHKETQYF
NA,TRBV30,TRBD1,TRBJ1-5,TGTGCCTGGAGTGTACAGGGGGATCAGCCCCAGCATTTT,CAWSVQGDQPQHF
NA,TRBV7-6,NA,TRBJ2-1,TGTGCCAGCAGCTTAGAGATAAGAGAAAACAATGAGCAGTTCTTC,CASSLEIRENNEQFF
NA,TRBV19,NA,TRBJ1-5,TGTGCCAGTAGGGATCTGATTAGCAATCAGCCCCAGCATTTT,CASRDLISNQPQHF
NA,TRBV29-1,NA,TRBJ1-4,TGCAGCGGGGGACCGGCTGGGACTAATGAAAAACTGTTTTTT,CSGGPAGTNEKLFF
NA,TRBV14,NA,TRBJ2-7,TGTGCCAGCAGCCAAAGGCTAGGCGGAGTCCCCTACGAGCAGTACTTC,CASSQRLGGVPYEQYF
NA,TRBV6-1,NA,TRBJ1-1,TGTGCCAGCCTCCTCCCGGTGTTGGCGAACACTGAAGCTTTCTTT,CASLLPVLANTEAFF
NA,TRBV7-2,TRBD2,TRBJ2-7,TGTGCCAGCAGCTTAAATCCTAGCGGGAGCTCCTACGAGCAGTACTTC,CASSLNPSGSSYEQYF
NA,TRBV29-1,NA,TRBJ2-3,TGCAGCGTTGAAGAATCCAGGCGTTCTGCAGATACGCAGTATTTT,CSVEESRRSADTQYF
NA,TRBV7-3,NA,TRBJ2-7,TGTGCCAGCAGCTCCGGGGCCGAAAGCTCCTACGAGCAGTACTTC,CASSSGAESSYEQYF
NA,TRBV5-6,NA,TRBJ2-1,TGTGCCAGCAGCTTCCGGGGGGAGCAGTTCTTC,CASSFRGEQFF
once,TRBV27,NA,TRBJ1-1,TGTGCCAGCAGTTTCGGGGGCGGCGCTGAAGCTTTCTTT,CASSFGGGAEAFF
NA,TRBV9,NA,TRBJ2-1,TGTGCCAGCAGTCACCAAGGCGGGCTGAGCTCCTACAATGAGCAGTTCTTC,CASSHQGGLSSYNEQFF
once,TRBV7-6,TRBD1,TRBJ2-7,TGTGCCAGCAGCAGCGACAGGGTACCCCTCTACGAGCAGTACTTC,CASSSDRVPLYEQYF